The 19 T cell receptor beta chains reported below all come from one sample, sequenced in a study of CD8+CD57+ T cells in acquired aplastic anemia listed by TCRdb under 2018. TCRdb records Illumina HiSeq 2000 as the sequencer. Profiling of TCR beta VDJ combinations and CDR3 sequences used genomic DNA as the template. The public reads were reanalyzed by TCRdb: fastp trimming at Q25, MiXCR alignment, in-frame beta chains only. Rows with one shared CDR3 protein collapse into an entry with the most common genes and DNA. The table for this sample lists some 180,000 distinct CDR3 sequences; approximately 48% of them were counted only once. Jointly, the top ten make up approximately 12% of the sample. The patients picked for sequencing were ones in whom flow cytometry had shown an expansion of CD8+CD57+ cells. Input material: sorted CD4+, CD8+, or CD8+CD57+ T cells (not recorded which) from PBMCs. These receptors came from a human donor with aplastic anemia.

The V gene is TRBV6-1, the J gene TRBJ2-1, with D possibly TRBD1 on 5 matching bases. Trimming stripped 4 bases from V and 7 bases from J, with 14 bases between. This CDR3 is built from 14 residues. From germline, CDR1 is MNHNS and CDR2 SASEGT. This CDR3 reads CASSVDRLANEQFF. The CDR3 nucleotides read TGTGCCAGCAGTGTTGACAGACTGGCGAATGAGCAGTTCTTC.

This clonotype was seen ten or more times. This chain links TRBV12-3 or TRBV12-4 with TRBJ1-5; D call uncertain. Trimming cost V 1 base and J 4 bases, with 14 bases left between them. This CDR3 is built from 16 residues. The CDR3 reads CASSLDGNGWNQPQHF. DNA of the CDR3: TGTGCCAGCAGTTTAGATGGGAATGGGTGGAATCAGCCCCAGCATTTT.

There are many counts of this clonotype. V and J are TRBV19 and TRBJ2-2; TRBD2 is a possible D gene (6 bases). This CDR3 is built from 16 residues. Trimming removed 4 bases at V and 6 bases at J, with 18 bases between. CDR1 and CDR2 from the germline V gene are LNHDA and SQIVND (reference sequence). In DNA form, the CDR3 reads TGTGCCAGTAGTACAATTACCAGACTAGAGTCCGGGGAGCTGTTTTTT. Amino acid sequence: CASSTITRLESGELFF.

This clonotype was counted once. The rearrangement joins TRBV10-3 to TRBJ1-1, with D maybe TRBD1 (5 bases). This CDR3 is 15 amino acids long. Trimming removed 5 bases at V and 1 base at J, with 14 bases between. Per the germline V gene, CDR1 is ENHRY and CDR2 is SYGVKD. CDR3: CAISPGGWGNTEAFF. In DNA, the CDR3 is TGTGCCATCAGTCCTGGGGGGTGGGGGAACACTGAAGCTTTCTTT.

This clonotype turned up a few times. The chain links TRBV7-3 to TRBJ2-2, with 9 bases identical to TRBD2. With 6 bases clipped from V and 4 bases from J, the junction kept 18 bases outside the gene matches. The V gene's germline CDR1 is SGHTA and CDR2 FQGTGA. This CDR3 region has 19 residues. The DNA of the CDR3 is TGTGCCAGCAGTTCCTCCCTTGGCGGGGGGGCCTTTGGCACCGGGGAGCTGTTTTTT. This codes for CASSSSLGGGAFGTGELFF.

This clonotype showed up just a few times. V and J are TRBV12-3 or TRBV12-4 and TRBJ2-3; 14 bases match TRBD2. The CDR3 runs to 18 residues. The ends lost 5 bases at V and 3 bases at J; junction bases unmatched: 10. CDR3 sequence reads: CASSLTSGGAFGTDTQYF. The CDR3 nucleotides are TGTGCCAGCAGTCTGACTAGCGGGGGGGCCTTTGGGACAGATACGCAGTATTTT.

There are many counts of this clonotype. J is TRBJ2-7 and V is TRBV6-5, with TRBD1 identical over 8 bases. V was pared by 4 bases and J by 6 bases, with 5 bases of the junction left unmatched. Germline V gene lookup returns CDR1 MNHEY and CDR2 SVGAGI. The CDR3 loop spans 13 amino acids. Here the CDR3 reads CASSSTTGGEQYF. The CDR3 DNA is TGTGCCAGCAGTTCAACCACAGGGGGCGAGCAGTACTTC.

This clonotype was seen more than once but under ten times. The genes are TRBV25-1 and TRBJ2-5; D uncertain. Trimming took 2 bases from V and 1 from J, leaving 8 bases between them. This CDR3 is built from 14 residues. Germline assignment: CDR1 MGHDK and CDR2 SYGVNS. The CDR3 region has the DNA TGTGCCAGCAGTGAAGAAAACAGCCAAGAGACCCAGTACTTC. This encodes CASSEENSQETQYF.

The chain carries TRBV30 and TRBJ1-1; TRBD1 agrees at 7 bases. This CDR3 has 16 amino acids. The V segment lost 2 bases and the J segment 0 bases; nucleotides outside the gene matches: 9. CDR1 and CDR2 from the germline V gene are GTSNPN and SVGIG (reference sequence). The CDR3 sequence is CAWSPTGANLNTEAFF. The CDR3, as DNA: TGTGCCTGGAGTCCTACAGGGGCAAATTTGAACACTGAAGCTTTCTTT.

Only one count was recorded for this clonotype. CDR3 region: CASSKDPGQGSNEQFF. DNA of the CDR3: TGTGCCAGCAGCAAAGACCCTGGACAGGGGTCCAATGAGCAGTTCTTC. V usage is TRBV7-2 and J usage is TRBJ2-1, with 9 bases identical to TRBD1. Looked up from germline, CDR1 is SGHTA and CDR2 is FQGNSA. The J segment lost 6 bases and the V segment lost 5 bases, leaving 11 bases of the junction unmatched. The CDR3 runs 16 residues.

The V call is TRBV25-1, the J call TRBJ1-2; 7 bases map to TRBD1. The V and J ends lost 5 bases and 0 bases, in that order; junction bases with no gene match: 9. The CDR3 runs to 16 residues. Germline V gene lookup returns CDR1 MGHDK and CDR2 SYGVNS. CDR3 sequence: CASSTGQSGSNYGYTF. The CDR3 nucleotides read TGTGCCAGCAGTACGGGACAGAGTGGTTCTAACTATGGCTACACCTTC.

The chain uses TRBV5-4 and TRBJ1-6; D is perhaps TRBD1 (5 bases). The germline V gene has CDR1 SGHNT and CDR2 YYREEE (reference sequence). The ends were cut back, 0 bases at V and 7 bases at J, with 11 bases in the middle. The CDR3 runs to 15 residues. DNA for the CDR3: TGTGCCAGCAGCTTGGCCTTGGGGGAGAATTCACCCCTCCACTTT. Residues: CASSLALGENSPLHF.

The table lists this clonotype with many counts. The chain recombines TRBV4-1 with TRBJ2-6; D is possibly TRBD2 (5 bases). CDR3 size: 18 residues. Germline loops: CDR1 MGHRA, CDR2 YSYEKL. Trimming stripped 0 bases from V and 1 base from J, with 13 bases between. The CDR3 region is CASSQDRGDRSGANVLTF. CDR3 nucleotides: TGCGCCAGCAGCCAAGACCGGGGAGATCGGTCTGGGGCCAACGTCCTGACTTTC.

This clonotype was counted at least ten times. The rearrangement links TRBV4-1 to TRBJ1-5; D gene unclear. This CDR3 spans 15 amino acids. In germline, CDR1 is MGHRA, CDR2 YSYEKL. With 2 bases removed from V and 4 bases from J, the gap between germline ends came to 12 bases. CDR3 residues: CASSQQFLGNQPQHF. Written as DNA, the CDR3 is TGCGCCAGCAGCCAACAGTTCCTCGGGAATCAGCCCCAGCATTTT.

This chain uses TRBV24-1 with TRBJ1-2; D unresolved. The CDR3 has 14 amino acids. Germline values: CDR1 KGHDR, CDR2 SFDVKD. Trimming pared 0 bases from V and 3 bases from J, leaving 7 bases between. The CDR3 nucleotides read TGTGCCACCAGTGATTTGGGGCGTTACTATGGCTACACCTTC. This codes for CATSDLGRYYGYTF.

V usage is TRBV15 and J usage is TRBJ1-5; unclear D gene. The CDR3 totals 12 residues. V lost 3 bases and J 5 bases, leaving 5 bases between the germline ends. CDR1 LNHNV and CDR2 YYDKDF come from the germline V gene (reference sequence). This CDR3 is CATSRAYQPQHF. In nucleotides, the CDR3 is TGTGCCACCAGCAGGGCATATCAGCCCCAGCATTTT.

This clonotype has just one count. J is TRBJ2-5 and V is TRBV20-1; possibly TRBD2 for D (5 bases). CDR3 length equals 15 residues. Deletions cut 1 base from V and 5 bases from J, with 17 bases between. Germline V CDR1 and CDR2: DFQATT, SNEGSKA (reference sequence). The CDR3 loop reads CSARAGRGIGETQYF. CDR3 coding DNA: TGCAGTGCTAGAGCCGGTCGGGGAATCGGGGAGACCCAGTACTTC.

The genes are TRBV10-3 and TRBJ2-5, with 8 bases lining up with TRBD2. This CDR3 contains 14 residues. J gave up 5 bases and V 4 bases, and 6 bases lay outside the gene matches. The V gene's germline CDR1 is ENHRY and CDR2 SYGVKD. CDR3 nucleotide sequence: TGTGCCATCAGTGGAGCGGGAGCTCGGGAGACCCAGTACTTC. Residues: CAISGAGARETQYF.

The chain joins TRBV19 to TRBJ1-5; no clear D. The length of the CDR3 is 14 residues. Germline V gives CDR1 LNHDA, CDR2 SQIVND (reference sequence). Trimming stripped 5 bases from V and 0 bases from J, with 8 bases between. CDR3 bases: TGTGCCAGTAGTTGGACGGATAGCAATCAGCCCCAGCATTTT. It codes for CASSWTDSNQPQHF.